This TCR beta chain appears in the sequencing data of a study of blood T cell repertoires in COVID-19 (TCRdb year 2020). Some background on the complete study: The collaborator samples originated in the United States, Italy and Spain and spanned the acute and convalescent phases of COVID-19. A freely available public database, intended as a resource for researchers studying the immune response to SARS-CoV-2, is where the repertoires were released. Nearly every sample came with metadata listing a de-identified subject ID, COVID-19 status, age in years and sex. The prospective study material was composed of cDNA or gDNA derived from T cells, B-cell-depleted T cells, or PBMCs. Where available, HLA class I and class II types were taken from metadata supplied by the sample provider and were not determined by assay-based typing. Subjects who had been exposed to COVID-19, were actively infected with it, or had recovered from it provided the deeply sampled blood TCRbeta repertoires that made up the dataset. The samples were drawn from the first 160 participants of the ongoing ImmuneRACE study and from over a thousand subjects provided by 6 global collaborators. The paper's findings and limits, for the study overall: The amount of clinical and demographic metadata varied by source and participant and was provided uncurated.

TCRbeta CDR3 regions were amplified from genomic DNA by means of the immunoSEQ Assay, a bias-controlled multiplex PCR. The study's own analysis went as follows. Within the assay, amplification of reference gene primers was used to estimate how many nucleated cells each sample contained. To quantify the absolute abundance of each unique TCRbeta CDR3 rearrangement, sequence reads were collapsed and filtered. Productive Simpson clonality was computed per sample as the square root of Simpson's diversity index over productive rearrangements. Drawn from immuneACCESS, this table holds only the in-frame rearrangements with V and J called that TCRdb kept. Clones are partly lost; checked studies trace under half to an unresolved V gene and leave the rest unexplained. V, J and clone size reflect that table, while D and trimming were determined from the DNA. This sample comprises tens of thousands of clones, 75% to 90% of them detected only once. About 5% of the sample goes to the ten largest clones.

There are 17 amino acids in the CDR3, from cysteine to phenylalanine inclusive. Just CDR3 DNA is preserved here, 51 bases in frame from base 1. As concerns this clone: Its antigen is not yet known. No much larger clone exists at a distance of one base, and base qualities are not known.

At one collaborating source in Seattle, patients were enrolled during active infection and were followed longitudinally through the course of disease. Each collaborating institution followed its own protocols to collect whole blood in K2EDTA tubes. For TCRbeta analysis, collaborators shipped samples as frozen whole blood, isolated PBMCs, or DNA extracted from either of those sample types. Sequencing used peripheral blood. The sequence came from a man in his sixties with COVID-19, enrolled during active disease. The chain couples TRBV12-2 to TRBJ2-3; no DNA check was done on the table's D call, TRBD1. TRBV12-2 is assigned pseudogene status. The encoded CDR3 is CASRTFGTGPSTDTQYF. The DNA is as follows: TGTGCAAGTCGCACCTTTGGGACAGGCCCTAGCACAGATACGCAGTATTTT.